What follows are 25 T cell receptor beta chains derived from one specimen sequenced in a study of CD8 T cells in Susac syndrome. After extraction with the RNeasy kit, roughly 0.45 to 1 ug of the RNA was reverse transcribed using random hexamers. TCRdb re-called the immunoSEQ multiplex PCR reads through MiXCR, storing one row per CDR3 protein. Among around 150,000 distinct CDR3 sequences listed, approximately 96% were seen once. Sequencing used CD4+ T cells from PBMCs. All receptors come from a human donor in good health.

The V call is TRBV25-1, the J call TRBJ2-5, with 9 nucleotides matching TRBD2. The CDR3 consists of 15 residues. In germline, CDR1 is MGHDK, CDR2 SYGVNS. Losses at the gene ends were 1 base for V and 4 bases for J; bases not matched to a gene: 4. Here the CDR3 reads CASSEWVSGRETQYF. CDR3 DNA sequence: TGTGCCAGCAGTGAATGGGTTAGCGGGAGAGAGACCCAGTACTTC.

The rearrangement links TRBV10-3 to TRBJ2-2; 8 nucleotides align to TRBD1. This CDR3 comprises 13 residues. With 10 bases clipped from V and 3 bases from J, the junction kept 4 bases outside the gene matches. Germline CDR1 ENHRY, CDR2 SYGVKD. CDR3 coding DNA: TGTGCCAACGGACAGGGCGACACCGGGGAGCTGTTTTTT. It yields the protein CANGQGDTGELFF.

The chain combines TRBV29-1 with TRBJ2-1, with D unresolved. CDR1 and CDR2 from the germline V gene are SQVTM and ANQGSEA. V lost 6 bases, J lost 0 bases, and 9 bases lay in between. The CDR3 is 13 amino acids. CDR3 amino acids: CSVFPSSYNEQFF. CDR3 in DNA: TGCAGCGTATTCCCGAGCTCCTACAATGAGCAGTTCTTC.

The chain combines TRBV3-1 with TRBJ2-7; TRBD1 agrees at 8 bases. Trimming took 4 bases from V and 6 from J; bases not matched to a gene: 5. The CDR3 length is 13 residues. The germline V gene encodes CDR1 LGHDT and CDR2 YNNKEL (reference sequence). CDR3 protein: CASSPGQGSEQYF. CDR3 nucleotides: TGTGCCAGCAGCCCAGGACAGGGATCCGAGCAGTACTTC.

The rearrangement uses TRBV29-1 and TRBJ2-3; 9 nucleotides agree with TRBD1. This CDR3 has 14 amino acids. The J segment lost 4 bases and the V segment lost 4 bases, leaving 6 bases of the junction unmatched. The V gene's germline CDR1 is SQVTM and CDR2 ANQGSEA. CDR3 nucleotide sequence: TGCAGCGTTGCACCGGGACAGGGTCCAGATACGCAGTATTTT. This codes for CSVAPGQGPDTQYF.

The chain carries TRBV6-2 or TRBV6-3 and TRBJ1-5; no firm D call. Trimming pared 10 bases from V and 3 bases from J, leaving 16 bases between. Germline loops: CDR1 MNHEY, CDR2 SVGEGT. CDR3 length: 14 amino acids. The CDR3 here is CATSSREPNQPQHF. The CDR3 DNA sequence: TGTGCCACTAGCAGCCGGGAACCCAATCAGCCCCAGCATTTT.

This clonotype occurred once. The chain joins TRBV20-1 to TRBJ2-1; D is ambiguous. The V gene's germline CDR1 is DFQATT and CDR2 SNEGSKA (reference sequence). The CDR3 runs to 11 residues. The CDR3 coding sequence is TGCAGCGCCAAACCTAACGGTGAGCAGTTCTTC. Translating gives CSAKPNGEQFF.

The rearrangement joins TRBV29-1 to TRBJ2-3; 7 bases match TRBD2. V dropped 4 bases and J dropped 0; count of bases not matched to a gene: 4. Germline assignment: CDR1 SQVTM and CDR2 ANQGSEA. The CDR3 has 14 amino acids. The CDR3 reads CSVVGGWSTDTQYF. The CDR3 DNA reads as TGCAGCGTTGTCGGGGGGTGGAGCACAGATACGCAGTATTTT.

This rearrangement joins TRBV7-2 to TRBJ2-3; perhaps TRBD2 as D (5 bases). Deletions cut 5 bases from V and 4 bases from J, with 16 bases between. Germline lookup yields CDR1 SGHTA and CDR2 FQGNSA. The CDR3 totals 15 residues. The CDR3 here is CASSPLAIGADTQYF. The DNA for the CDR3 is TGTGCCAGCAGCCCCCTAGCCATCGGCGCAGATACGCAGTATTTT.

The rearrangement links TRBV20-1 to TRBJ2-5; D unresolved. The V end lost 2 bases, the J end lost 0 bases, and 13 bases lay between the germline ends. Per germline, CDR1 DFQATT and CDR2 SNEGSKA (reference sequence). The CDR3 has 15 amino acids. Here the CDR3 DNA reads TGCAGTGCTAGAAGGTGGGGAACTTACCAAGAGACCCAGTACTTC. Encoded protein: CSARRWGTYQETQYF.

The CDR3 DNA follows: TGTGCCAGCAGGTACCGGGCGCTGGATGGCTACACCTTC. Encoded protein: CASRYRALDGYTF. This chain uses TRBV12-3 or TRBV12-4 with TRBJ1-2; D unclear. The CDR3 consists of 13 residues. With 6 bases removed from V and 6 bases from J, the gap between germline ends came to 14 bases.

J is TRBJ2-7 and V is TRBV2, with D unclear. Trimming stripped 2 bases from V and 5 bases from J, with 7 bases between. Germline V lookup: CDR1 SNHLY, CDR2 FYNNEI. CDR3 length: 12 amino acids. CDR3 bases: TGTGCCAGCAGTGAATACACCAACGAGCAGTACTTC. It is translated as CASSEYTNEQYF.

The chain combines TRBV29-1 with TRBJ1-2; D is undetermined. V lost 6 bases, J lost 4 bases, and 15 bases lay in between. The CDR3 consists of 13 residues. CDR1 and CDR2 from the germline V gene are SQVTM and ANQGSEA. This CDR3 reads CSVRSTALYGYTF. The CDR3 bases are TGCAGCGTCAGAAGCACGGCCCTCTATGGCTACACCTTC.

The chain uses TRBV20-1 and TRBJ2-1, with TRBD2 identical over 7 bases. V lost 4 bases and J lost 5; bases outside the gene matches: 2. The CDR3 sequence is 12 residues long. Germline assignment: CDR1 DFQATT and CDR2 SNEGSKA (reference sequence). The CDR3 bases are TGCAGTGCTATAGCGGGCCACAATGAGCAGTTCTTC. It specifies CSAIAGHNEQFF.

V gene TRBV3-1 combines with J gene TRBJ1-1, with 7 bases identical to TRBD1. J gave up 6 bases and V 0 bases, and 7 bases lay outside the gene matches. Per germline, CDR1 LGHDT and CDR2 YNNKEL (reference sequence). CDR3 length equals 15 residues. In DNA form, the CDR3 reads TGTGCCAGCAGCCAAGATCACAGGGGCGGACCTGAAGCTTTCTTT. Translating gives CASSQDHRGGPEAFF.

The rearrangement links TRBV28 to TRBJ1-5; D possibly corresponds to TRBD1 (6 bases). CDR1 MDHEN and CDR2 SYDVKM come from the germline V gene. The CDR3 has 13 amino acids. The V end was cut by 5 bases, the J end by 9 bases, with 14 bases between. The CDR3 DNA reads TGTGCCAGCAGTAAACAACAGGGTTGGCCCCAGCATTTT. It yields the protein CASSKQQGWPQHF. The full variable domain, completed using reference TRBV28 and TRBJ1-5, is DVKVTQSSRYLVKRTGEKVFLECVQDMDHENMFWYRQDPGLGLRLIYFSYDVKMKEKGDIPEGYSVSREKKERFSLILESASTNQTSMYLCASSKQQGWPQHFGDGTRLSIL.

This clonotype has just one count. V is TRBV7-9 and J is TRBJ1-2, with D possibly being TRBD1 (5 bases). V gave up 5 bases and J gave up 2 bases, with 18 bases separating them. Germline V CDR1 and CDR2: SEHNR, FQNEAQ (reference sequence). The CDR3 sequence is 16 residues long. The CDR3 reads CASSQPRDRPNYGYTF. The DNA for the CDR3 is TGTGCCAGCAGCCAACCGAGGGACCGACCGAACTATGGCTACACCTTC.

The chain uses TRBV6-1 and TRBJ2-1; TRBD1 aligns across 8 bases. Germline V gene sequence: CDR1 MNHNS, CDR2 SASEGT. The CDR3 covers 18 residues. V dropped 6 bases and J dropped 5; count of bases not matched to a gene: 18. The CDR3, as DNA: TGTGCCAGCAGCCCACCAAGGGGTCGGACAGGGCCTCACAATGAGCAGTTCTTC. It translates to CASSPPRGRTGPHNEQFF.

The genes are TRBV3-1 and TRBJ2-3, with 10 bases aligning to TRBD1. Trimming took 3 bases from V and 4 from J; bases not matched to a gene: 7. CDR1 and CDR2 (germline): LGHDT, YNNKEL (reference sequence). The CDR3 spans 16 residues. CDR3 residues: CASSQAGTGVPDTQYF. The CDR3 bases are TGTGCCAGCAGCCAGGCCGGGACAGGGGTGCCAGATACGCAGTATTTT.

The chain couples TRBV5-1 to TRBJ1-1; TRBD1 matches 9 bases. Germline V gene lookup returns CDR1 SGHRS and CDR2 YFSETQ. With V trimmed by 0 bases and J by 14 bases, 14 bases remained unmatched. This CDR3 comprises 15 residues. The CDR3 here is CASSLGNTGGDSCFF. The DNA of the CDR3 is TGCGCCAGCAGCTTGGGAAACACAGGGGGCGATTCCTGCTTCTTT.

In its sample, this clonotype was seen once. CDR3 sequence: CASSQVLQRVTDTQYF. In nucleotides, the CDR3 is TGTGCCAGCAGCCAAGTCTTACAGCGAGTCACAGATACGCAGTATTTT. The rearrangement joins TRBV3-1 to TRBJ2-3; D gene uncertain. The CDR3 totals 16 residues. Germline V lookup: CDR1 LGHDT, CDR2 YNNKEL (reference sequence). V was trimmed by 1 base and J by 2 bases, leaving 13 bases between them.

The V and J genes are TRBV29-1 and TRBJ2-2; possibly TRBD2 for D (6 bases). CDR1 is SQVTM and CDR2 is ANQGSEA in the germline V gene. Trimming stripped 6 bases from V and 0 bases from J, with 11 bases between. The CDR3 covers 14 residues. For the CDR3, the DNA is TGCAGCGTACGACTAGGGGCGAACACCGGGGAGCTGTTTTTT. The encoded protein is CSVRLGANTGELFF.

This sequence joins TRBV15 and TRBJ2-5; no firm D call. Looked up from germline, CDR1 is LNHNV and CDR2 is YYDKDF (reference sequence). The V gene lost 0 bases and the J gene lost 5 bases, with 10 bases spanning the gap. CDR3 size: 14 residues. CDR3 sequence reads: CATSRDPGRETQYF. DNA of the CDR3: TGTGCCACCAGCAGAGATCCTGGGCGGGAGACCCAGTACTTC.

The rearrangement links TRBV24-1 to TRBJ2-3; D may be TRBD1 (6 bases). With 4 bases removed from V and 2 bases from J, the gap between germline ends came to 12 bases. The germline V gene encodes CDR1 KGHDR and CDR2 SFDVKD. The CDR3 is made up of 15 amino acids. The CDR3 region has the DNA TGTGCCACCAGTGAAAATACAGGGTTCACAGATACGCAGTATTTT. Translating it yields CATSENTGFTDTQYF.

This chain joins TRBV2 and TRBJ2-3; TRBD1 matches at 7 bases. The CDR3 sequence is 16 residues long. With V trimmed by 7 bases and J by 2 bases, 12 bases remained unmatched. CDR1 is SNHLY, CDR2 FYNNEI, per germline. This chain's CDR3 is CASTRNEGQLTDTQYF. The DNA for the CDR3 is TGTGCCAGCACCCGTAATGAGGGACAGCTCACAGATACGCAGTATTTT. Full variable domain (remainder filled in from reference TRBV2 and TRBJ2-3): EPEVTQTPSHQVTQMGQEVILRCVPISNHLYFYWYRQILGQKVEFLVSFYNNEISEKSEIFDDQFSVERPDGSNFTLKIRSTKLEDSAMYFCASTRNEGQLTDTQYFGPGTRLTVL.